Below, 29 T cell receptor beta chains from the same sample are listed, as sequenced in a study of blood T cell repertoires in COVID-19. The table came from immunoSEQ multiplex PCR; TCRdb's copy has only in-frame clones and leaves some out. Seen here are approximately 300,000 clones, roughly nine tenths observed once, and the top ten hold approximately 5%. The source material was PBMCs or T cells enriched from blood (not recorded which). All receptors come from a woman aged 25 to 39 who had recovered from COVID-19.

The chain is built from TRBV6-4 and TRBJ2-4; tentative D call: TRBD2 (5 bases). Per the germline V gene, CDR1 is MRHNA and CDR2 is SNTAGT. Trimming shortened V by 10 bases and J by 1 base, and 17 bases separated the two germline ends. The CDR3 totals 15 residues. The CDR3 region has the DNA TGTGCCAAAATCCGCGGGCTAGAGGCCAAAAACATTCAGTACTTC. This codes for CAKIRGLEAKNIQYF.

V and J are TRBV5-4 and TRBJ1-1, with a possible D match to TRBD1 (6 bases). The CDR3 consists of 16 residues. Trimming pared 1 base from V and 3 bases from J, leaving 16 bases between. From germline, CDR1 is SGHNT and CDR2 YYREEE (reference sequence). The DNA of the CDR3 is TGTGCCAGCAGCTTGATTTTGCAGGGGACCCACACTGAAGCTTTCTTT. Protein: CASSLILQGTHTEAFF.

V is TRBV7-9 and J is TRBJ2-3; possible D gene TRBD1, 5 bases. V was clipped by 5 bases and J by 3 bases, with 6 bases between them. The CDR3 is made up of 12 amino acids. Germline CDR1 and CDR2: SEHNR and FQNEAQ (reference sequence). CDR3 loop: CASSRQTDTQYF. CDR3 in DNA: TGTGCCAGCAGCCGACAGACAGATACGCAGTATTTT.

V gene TRBV5-4 combines with J gene TRBJ2-3, with 10 bases that match TRBD2. V lost 0 bases to trimming and J lost 6 bases; unmatched junction nucleotides: 4. CDR1 and CDR2 (germline): SGHNT, YYREEE (reference sequence). The CDR3 is 15 amino acids. This CDR3 is CASSLASGGPDTQYF. The DNA for the CDR3 is TGTGCCAGCAGCTTGGCTAGCGGGGGCCCCGATACGCAGTATTTT.

The chain combines TRBV15 with TRBJ2-6, with 7 bases fitting TRBD1. The CDR3 has 16 amino acids. CDR1 is LNHNV and CDR2 is YYDKDF in the germline V gene (reference sequence). V was clipped by 7 bases and J by 0 bases; unmatched bases: 6. The CDR3 reads CATTGGRFSGANVLTF. The CDR3 DNA reads as TGTGCCACCACAGGGGGAAGATTCTCTGGGGCCAACGTCCTGACTTTC. Complete variable domain (other parts from reference TRBV15 and TRBJ2-6): DAMVIQNPRYQVTQFGKPVTLSCSQTLNHNVMYWYQQKSSQAPKLLFHYYDKDFNNEADTPDNFQSRRPNTSFCFLDIRSPGLGDTAMYLCATTGGRFSGANVLTFGAGSRLTVL.

The J gene is TRBJ1-3, the V gene TRBV19; D is uncertain. CDR3 length: 15 residues. Trimming took off 7 bases at V and 0 bases at J, with 13 bases between the two ends. CDR1 and CDR2 (germline): LNHDA, SQIVND (reference sequence). This CDR3 reads CASMSFSDSGNTIYF. The CDR3 coding sequence is TGTGCCAGTATGTCCTTCTCAGACTCTGGAAACACCATATATTTT.

V is TRBV30 and J is TRBJ1-4, with D possibly TRBD1 on 6 matching bases. The length of the CDR3 is 14 residues. Trimming took off 1 base at V and 6 bases at J, with 12 bases between the two ends. Germline V CDR1 and CDR2: GTSNPN, SVGIG (reference sequence). The CDR3 protein is CAWSEGTQYEKLFF. In DNA, the CDR3 is TGTGCCTGGAGTGAAGGGACACAATATGAAAAACTGTTTTTT. Full variable domain (missing parts from reference TRBV30 and TRBJ1-4): SQTIHQWPATLVQPVGSPLSLECTVEGTSNPNLYWYRQAAGRGLQLLFYSVGIGQISSEVPQNLSASRPQDRQFILSSKKLLLSDSGFYLCAWSEGTQYEKLFFGSGTQLSVL.

CDR3 bases: TGTGCCAGCAGCTCAGGGGGTTGGGGTAACTACGAGCAGTACTTC. Encoded protein: CASSSGGWGNYEQYF. This sequence joins TRBV7-9 and TRBJ2-7, with 7 bases aligning to TRBD1. The ends lost 4 bases at V and 3 bases at J; junction bases unmatched: 9. The V gene's germline CDR1 is SEHNR and CDR2 FQNEAQ (reference sequence). CDR3 length: 15 amino acids.

The chain links TRBV7-6 to TRBJ2-2; TRBD1 matches at 9 bases. Germline V gives CDR1 SGHVS, CDR2 FNYEAQ. V gave up 5 bases and J gave up 4 bases; unmatched junction bases: 5. The CDR3 extends over 15 amino acids. In nucleotides, the CDR3 is TGTGCCAGCAGCCCGACAGGGGGGCGCACCGGGGAGCTGTTTTTT. It specifies CASSPTGGRTGELFF.

Only one count was recorded for this clone. The chain has TRBV27 and TRBJ1-1; D call uncertain. V lost 3 bases and J 7 bases, leaving 12 bases between the germline ends. The CDR3 has 13 residues. CDR1 MNHEY and CDR2 SMNVEV come from the germline V gene (reference sequence). This chain's CDR3 is CASSFNVGSEAFF. The CDR3 coding sequence is TGTGCCAGCAGTTTTAATGTGGGGAGTGAAGCTTTCTTT.

The V gene is TRBV12-5, the J gene TRBJ1-2; 10 bases are shared with TRBD1. Trimming at V came to 6 bases and at J to 7 bases, leaving 2 bases not matched to a gene. The CDR3 consists of 12 residues. Germline V gene lookup returns CDR1 LGHNT and CDR2 FRNRAP. Written as DNA, the CDR3 is TGTGCTAGTGGCCGGGACAGGGGTGGCTACACCTTC. Translation gives CASGRDRGGYTF.

J is TRBJ1-3 and V is TRBV14; no clear D gene. Between the trimmed V and J ends, which lost 0 bases and 3 bases, there was a span of 12 bases. Germline CDR1 is SGHDN and CDR2 is FVKESK. The CDR3 has 16 amino acids. The CDR3 protein is CASSQDEAPIGNTIYF. The CDR3 DNA reads TGTGCCAGCAGCCAAGATGAGGCACCAATTGGAAACACCATATATTTT.

The chain joins TRBV27 to TRBJ1-2; 9 nucleotides agree with TRBD1. This CDR3 contains 13 residues. Trimming took 6 bases from V and 6 from J; bases not matched to a gene: 5. CDR1 MNHEY and CDR2 SMNVEV come from the germline V gene (reference sequence). CDR3 residues: CASSNRDRDGYTF. CDR3 DNA sequence: TGTGCCAGCAGCAACCGGGACAGGGATGGCTACACCTTC.

CDR3 DNA sequence: TGTGCCAGTAGTACGGACAGGGCTAATGAAAAACTGTTTTTT. This encodes CASSTDRANEKLFF. J is TRBJ1-4 and V is TRBV19, with TRBD1 matching over 8 bases. J was trimmed by 3 bases and V by 4 bases; bases with no gene match: 1. This CDR3 comprises 14 residues. CDR1 is LNHDA, CDR2 SQIVND, per germline (reference sequence). Full variable domain (rest looked up from reference TRBV19 and TRBJ1-4): DGGITQSPKYLFRKEGQNVTLSCEQNLNHDAMYWYRQDPGQGLRLIYYSQIVNDFQKGDIAEGYSVSREKKESFPLTVTSAQKNPTAFYLCASSTDRANEKLFFGSGTQLSVL.

The chain links TRBV10-2 to TRBJ2-7, with TRBD2 matching 9 bases. Germline lookup yields CDR1 WSHSY and CDR2 SAAADI. The CDR3 runs 15 residues. J gave up 2 bases and V 3 bases, and 5 bases lay outside the gene matches. This CDR3 reads CASSDRAGGPYEQYF. The CDR3 coding sequence is TGCGCCAGCAGTGATCGAGCGGGGGGCCCCTACGAGCAGTACTTC.

The CDR3 DNA follows: TGTGCCAGCAGCCCCCCAGGTAGTCCACCCCTCCACTTT. Protein sequence: CASSPPGSPPLHF. The V call is TRBV5-4, the J call TRBJ1-6; D is uncertain. The CDR3 spans 13 residues. Trimming stripped 4 bases from V and 11 bases from J, with 13 bases between. Germline CDR1 reads SGHNT; CDR2 reads YYREEE (reference sequence).

This rearrangement joins TRBV5-1 to TRBJ2-3; 11 bases fit TRBD2. This CDR3 has 17 amino acids. CDR1 is SGHRS, CDR2 YFSETQ, per germline. V was clipped by 2 bases and J by 5 bases; unmatched bases: 10. The CDR3 is CASSFAGLAAPLDTQYF. The DNA for the CDR3 is TGCGCCAGCAGCTTCGCGGGACTAGCGGCTCCTTTAGATACGCAGTATTTT.

J is TRBJ1-5 and V is TRBV10-3; D may be TRBD1 (5 bases). The V and J ends lost 5 bases and 5 bases respectively, with 10 bases between them. Germline loops: CDR1 ENHRY, CDR2 SYGVKD. This CDR3 is 13 amino acids long. The CDR3 loop reads CAISPGGYQPQHF. As DNA, the CDR3 is TGTGCCATCAGTCCTGGGGGGTATCAGCCCCAGCATTTT.

The chain has TRBV5-1 and TRBJ2-1; D gene ambiguous. Germline lookup yields CDR1 SGHRS and CDR2 YFSETQ. The ends were cut back, 7 bases at V and 7 bases at J, with 9 bases in the middle. CDR3 length: 11 residues. DNA for the CDR3: TGCGCCAGCTCCAGAGGAAATGAGCAGTTCTTC. This translates into CASSRGNEQFF.

The chain combines TRBV2 with TRBJ2-5; D unresolved. In germline, CDR1 is SNHLY, CDR2 FYNNEI. CDR3 length: 14 residues. The V and J ends lost 2 bases and 2 bases respectively, with 9 bases between them. CDR3 sequence reads: CASSELSSQETQYF. DNA of the CDR3: TGTGCCAGCAGTGAATTGTCCTCGCAAGAGACCCAGTACTTC.

The chain employs TRBV5-6 and TRBJ2-3, with a weak D call TRBD1 (6 bases). The CDR3 runs to 16 residues. Germline CDR1 SGHDT, CDR2 YYEEEE. The V end was cut by 2 bases, the J end by 4 bases, with 17 bases between. In DNA, the CDR3 is TGTGCCAGCAGCTTCCTCAGGGGTTGGTCCCCAGATACGCAGTATTTT. Protein product: CASSFLRGWSPDTQYF. Full variable domain (rest looked up from reference TRBV5-6 and TRBJ2-3): DAGVTQSPTHLIKTRGQQVTLRCSPKSGHDTVSWYQQALGQGPQFIFQYYEEEERQRGNFPDRFSGHQFPNYSSELNVNALLLGDSALYLCASSFLRGWSPDTQYFGPGTRLTVL.

This clone was seen only a few times. The CDR3: CASSLARGTGPYNQPQHF. The CDR3 DNA follows: TGTGCCAGCAGCTTAGCGCGCGGGACAGGGCCGTACAATCAGCCCCAGCATTTT. This chain connects TRBV7-9 to TRBJ1-5, with 9 nucleotides matching TRBD1. Trimming at V came to 0 bases and at J to 3 bases, leaving 9 bases not matched to a gene. From germline, CDR1 is SEHNR and CDR2 FQNEAQ (reference sequence). CDR3 size: 18 residues.

The gene calls are TRBV18 and TRBJ1-2; TRBD1 is a possible D gene (5 bases). With 4 bases removed from V and 4 bases from J, the gap between germline ends came to 16 bases. The CDR3 runs 15 residues. The germline gives CDR1 KGHSH, CDR2 LQKENI. CDR3 coding DNA: TGTGCCAGCTCACACGGGACGGCGGGGGGCTATGGCTACACCTTC. Its translation is CASSHGTAGGYGYTF.

The chain has TRBV27 and TRBJ1-2; D gene ambiguous. The germline V gene has CDR1 MNHEY and CDR2 SMNVEV (reference sequence). V was pared by 7 bases and J by 7 bases, with 22 bases between. The CDR3 consists of 15 residues. CDR3 coding DNA: TGTGCCAGCACCCGCAATGGGCAGCCCCCCGCTGGCTACACCTTC. It is translated as CASTRNGQPPAGYTF.

This clone occurred once. V is TRBV19 and J is TRBJ2-7, with 10 positions matching TRBD1. Germline V gives CDR1 LNHDA, CDR2 SQIVND (reference sequence). The CDR3 has 16 amino acids. V lost 1 base to trimming and J lost 2 bases; unmatched junction nucleotides: 5. The CDR3 nucleotides are TGTGCCAGTAGTATAGGAGGGACAGGGGTCCCCTACGAGCAGTACTTC. Its translation is CASSIGGTGVPYEQYF.

This chain links TRBV6-2 or TRBV6-3 with TRBJ1-3; D is uncertain. V shed 2 bases and J shed 4 bases, with 21 bases lying between them. Germline V CDR1 and CDR2: MNHEY, SVGEGT. The CDR3 is 18 amino acids. The CDR3 spells CASSYPRGGIKWGNTIYF. The CDR3 DNA reads TGTGCCAGCAGTTACCCCCGTGGCGGAATCAAATGGGGAAACACCATATATTTT.

V usage is TRBV6-5 and J usage is TRBJ2-1; the match to TRBD2 covers 11 bases. The CDR3 loop spans 16 amino acids. The germline gives CDR1 MNHEY, CDR2 SVGAGI. V lost 2 bases to trimming and J lost 4 bases; unmatched junction nucleotides: 4. CDR3 residues: CASSYEASGGYNEQFF. CDR3 DNA: TGTGCCAGCAGTTACGAGGCTAGCGGGGGGTACAATGAGCAGTTCTTC.

The rearrangement joins TRBV5-5 to TRBJ1-2, with 9 bases that match TRBD1. The V gene end was trimmed by 0 bases and the J gene end by 3 bases; junction bases not matched to a gene: 3. The CDR3 consists of 15 residues. Per the germline V gene, CDR1 is SGHKS and CDR2 is YYEKEE (reference sequence). The CDR3 bases are TGTGCCAGCAGCTTGGCCGGGGACAGGGACTATGGCTACACCTTC. This sequence encodes CASSLAGDRDYGYTF.

This rearrangement joins TRBV7-9 to TRBJ2-7; D is unclear. Germline V gene lookup returns CDR1 SEHNR and CDR2 FQNEAQ (reference sequence). Trimming stripped 3 bases from V and 5 bases from J, with 8 bases between. This CDR3 is 12 amino acids long. This CDR3 reads CASSFNIHEQYF. As DNA, the CDR3 is TGTGCCAGCAGCTTTAATATCCACGAGCAGTACTTC.